This TCR beta chain was sequenced for a study of cytomegalovirus exposure and HLA in healthy donors. Amplification used 60 Vbeta primers and 13 Jbeta primers. Assay used: immunoSEQ multiplex PCR; TCRdb lists only in-frame clones, some missing. The table includes 130,000 to 150,000 clones, about three quarters detected once. Broader study findings: Reports state that TCR beta sequences accurately predicted most subjects' HLA-A and HLA-B alleles. A list of 150 or so TCR beta chains associated with cytomegalovirus was given. Analysis performed later showed TCR beta chains linked to HLA being more clonally expanded than equally common others.

The CDR3 runs 14 residues. Germline V CDR1 and CDR2: SGDLS, YYNGEE. Trimming stripped 0 bases from V and 7 bases from J, with 13 bases between. Concerning this clone: No antigen is known for it.

Sequenced input: PBMCs. This TCR was sampled from a man in his forties or fifties in good health and CMV-seropositive. The chain uses TRBV9 and TRBJ1-2, with D unclear. CDR3 loop: CASSVVEGVSGYTF. DNA of the CDR3: TGTGCCAGCAGCGTAGTAGAAGGAGTTAGTGGCTACACCTTC.